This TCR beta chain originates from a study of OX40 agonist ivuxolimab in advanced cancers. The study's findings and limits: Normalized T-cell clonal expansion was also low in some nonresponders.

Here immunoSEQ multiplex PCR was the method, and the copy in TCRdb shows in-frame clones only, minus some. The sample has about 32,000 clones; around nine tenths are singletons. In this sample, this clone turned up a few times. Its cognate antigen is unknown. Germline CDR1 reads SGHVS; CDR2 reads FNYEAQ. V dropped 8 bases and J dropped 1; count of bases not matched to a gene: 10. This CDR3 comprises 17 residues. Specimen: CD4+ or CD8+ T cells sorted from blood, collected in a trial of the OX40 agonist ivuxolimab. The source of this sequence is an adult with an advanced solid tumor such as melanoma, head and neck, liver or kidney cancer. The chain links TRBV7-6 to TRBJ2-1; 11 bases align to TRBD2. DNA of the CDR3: TGTGCCAGCTCCGGTAGCGGGGGGGCCTTGTCCTACAATGAGCAGTTCTTC. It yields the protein CASSGSGGALSYNEQFF.